This T cell receptor (beta chain) comes out of a study of cytomegalovirus exposure and HLA in healthy donors. For the study at large: The roughly 120 validation repertoires matched the 650 to 850 first-cohort repertoires in platform, a later analysis reported. Broader study findings: Reported results showed that the classifier diagnosed cytomegalovirus status with high specificity and sensitivity. Researchers counted some 150 TCR beta chains as cytomegalovirus-associated.

The assay was immunoSEQ multiplex PCR, and TCRdb's table has in-frame clones only and misses some. The sample records 250,000 to 300,000 clones, around 86% being singletons. J gave up 9 bases and V 8 bases, and 9 bases lay outside the gene matches. CDR3 length: 13 residues. Looked up from germline, CDR1 is MNHEY and CDR2 is SVGAGI. Notes on this clone: Its antigen is unidentified.

The V call is TRBV6-5, the J call TRBJ2-4; 8 nucleotides line up with TRBD1. The sequencing sample was made of PBMCs. The receptor comes from a woman under 30 in good health and CMV-seronegative. Here the CDR3 reads CASRLGTGGIQYF. Here the CDR3 DNA reads TGTGCCAGCCGACTCGGGACAGGTGGCATTCAGTACTTC.